This T cell receptor (beta chain) was sequenced in a study of shared clonotypes between healthy human individuals. Findings of the study overall: Rarefaction revealed incomplete sorted-subset sequencing despite large depth. Lower generation probabilities were found for non-shared clonotypes than for those shared by all four donors.

Some clones are missing from TCRdb's copy, which holds only in-frame ones; the method was immunoSEQ multiplex PCR. Of roughly 2 million clones in the sample, about 94% were seen once. Between the trimmed V and J ends, which lost 0 bases and 5 bases, there was a span of 14 bases. The germline V gene has CDR1 LGHNA and CDR2 YSLEER. The length of the CDR3 is 15 residues. As for this clone: The antigen is unknown.

Naivety among CD8 cells was defined by CD45RO negativity and positive CCR7 selection, thereby excluding terminally differentiated effector memory CD45RA+ cells. The genes are TRBV4-3 and TRBJ2-7; D not certain. Sequencing used naive CD8+ T cells sorted from blood. The origin of this receptor is a man between 18 and 35 years old in good health. DNA of the CDR3: TGCGCCAGCAGCCAAGATAATATGGGATGGGACGAGCAGTACTTC. Translating gives CASSQDNMGWDEQYF.